Reported below is one T cell receptor beta chain. Its antigen is unidentified. This entry comes from a study of human T cells and chemical hapten exposure. Study-wide context: Among samples, TCR yields varied mainly because of small differences in pooled library volume.

Unique molecular identifiers were linked by the library to individual cDNA molecules. Each CDR3 protein gets one entry after TCRdb re-called the RACE reads with MiXCR. The sample records more than 60,000 distinct CDR3 sequences, over 8.5% being singletons. Overall study findings and caveats: TCRs above 1 in 1000 frequency stayed constant with DPC sensitization.

There are 16 residues in the CDR3. Germline-derived CDR1 and CDR2 are LNHNV and YYDKDF (reference sequence). V dropped 0 bases and J dropped 2 bases, with 11 bases sitting between them. The sample's time point: healthy volunteer bleed at 6 weeks. The starting material, unfractionated whole blood, was used for total RNA extraction. The receptor comes from a male donor in good health. Some clones in this sample may be carry-over from other donors' samples. Sequenced sample: whole blood. The chain joins TRBV15 to TRBJ2-1; D ambiguous. The chain's CDR3 is CATSRDLASTYNEQFF. For the CDR3, the DNA is TGTGCCACCAGCAGAGATCTCGCTAGTACCTACAATGAGCAGTTCTTC. The full variable domain, with the rest looked up from reference TRBV15 and TRBJ2-1, is DAMVIQNPRYQVTQFGKPVTLSCSQTLNHNVMYWYQQKSSQAPKLLFHYYDKDFNNEADTPDNFQSRRPNTSFCFLDIRSPGLGDTAMYLCATSRDLASTYNEQFFGPGTRLTVL.